The 17 T cell receptor beta chains reported below all come from one sample, sequenced in a study of breast tumors, draining lymph nodes, adjacent tissues. The lymph nodes were axillary draining lymph nodes from breast cancer patients. TCRdb independently ran MiXCR on the multiplex PCR reads; one entry per CDR3 protein. The sample shows some 150,000 distinct CDR3 sequences, more than 25% of them seen only once. Sequenced sample: axillary lymph node tissue. The receptor set was obtained from a female donor with breast cancer. Some clones in this sample may be carry-over from other donors' samples.

In its sample, this clonotype was seen many times. The CDR3 sequence is CASSVAAGGAYGYTF. DNA for the CDR3: TGTGCCAGCAGCGTAGCTGCAGGGGGGGCCTATGGCTACACCTTC. This sequence joins TRBV9 and TRBJ1-2; 7 nucleotides match TRBD1. Germline-derived CDR1 and CDR2 are SGDLS and YYNGEE. The CDR3 totals 15 residues. V lost 0 bases and J lost 4; bases outside the gene matches: 6.

A remark on this clonotype: The CDR3 carries no conserved terminal phenylalanine or tryptophan, so it likely arises from a read error. The rearrangement links TRBV18 to TRBJ2-5; a weak D match, TRBD2 (6 bases). CDR1 and CDR2 (germline): KGHSH, LQKENI. The CDR3 runs to 14 residues. V was cut by 3 bases and J by 3 bases, with 11 bases left in between. CDR3 sequence (DNA): TGTGCCAGCTCACCGACTAGAGGAAAAGAGACCCAGTACCTC. Protein product: CASSPTRGKETQYL.

Note on this clonotype: A much larger clone lies a single base off, so this may be a read error. The rearrangement joins TRBV6-2 or TRBV6-3 to TRBJ1-2; no clear D. The CDR3 is 12 amino acids. V was pared by 6 bases and J by 4 bases, with 9 bases between. Germline values: CDR1 MNHEY, CDR2 SVGEGT. CDR3 loop: CASSRRAYGYTF. The CDR3 DNA is TGTGCCAGCAGCAGACGGGCCTATGGCTACACCTTC.

In its sample, this clonotype was seen a few times. This sequence joins TRBV19 and TRBJ1-1, with no clear D. V lost 1 base to trimming and J lost 1 base, with 10 bases between them. Germline V gives CDR1 LNHDA, CDR2 SQIVND (reference sequence). CDR3 length equals 15 residues. CDR3 nucleotides: TGTGCCAGTAGTATAGGGGGAACGGGGAACACTGAAGCTTTCTTT. Amino acid sequence: CASSIGGTGNTEAFF.

With respect to this clonotype: Relative to the germline gene, one junction end is altered; a read error may explain this. V and J are TRBV9 and TRBJ2-5; D is perhaps TRBD2 (7 bases). The CDR3 contains 15 residues. Germline V gives CDR1 SGDLS, CDR2 YYNGEE. The CDR3 sequence: CAGSVATGGGETPYF. For the CDR3, the DNA is TGTGCCGGCAGCGTAGCTACGGGGGGCGGAGAGACCCCGTACTTC. Full variable domain (outside the CDR3, taken from reference TRBV9 and TRBJ2-5): DSGVTQTPKHLITATGQRVTLRCSPRSGDLSVYWYQQSLDQGLQFLIQYYNGEERAKGNILERFSAQQFPDLHSELNLSSLELGDSALYFCAGSVATGGGETPYFGPGTRLLVL.

This clonotype was seen many times. This chain joins TRBV20-1 and TRBJ1-2; 9 bases agree with TRBD1. The CDR3 totals 15 residues. Germline CDR1 DFQATT, CDR2 SNEGSKA (reference sequence). The V segment lost 6 bases and the J segment 3 bases; nucleotides outside the gene matches: 11. The CDR3 DNA reads TGCAGTGCACCCTCGGCGGACAGGGGTGACTATGGCTACACCTTC. Translating gives CSAPSADRGDYGYTF.

This clonotype was counted at least ten times. The chain combines TRBV28 with TRBJ1-2; D unclear. With 2 bases removed from V and 4 bases from J, the gap between germline ends came to 5 bases. The CDR3 runs 12 residues. Germline values: CDR1 MDHEN, CDR2 SYDVKM. The CDR3 region has the DNA TGTGCCAGCAGTTTAGGTTTCTATGGCTACACCTTC. It translates to CASSLGFYGYTF.

This clonotype was recorded many times. V usage is TRBV5-1 and J usage is TRBJ1-2; D is ambiguous. This CDR3 is 14 amino acids long. Germline V gene sequence: CDR1 SGHRS, CDR2 YFSETQ. The V gene lost 4 bases and the J gene lost 1 base, with 11 bases spanning the gap. DNA of the CDR3: TGCGCCAGCAGCCTGGGCGGGAGTAACTATGGCTACACCTTC. Protein sequence: CASSLGGSNYGYTF. The variable domain in full, with the rest retrieved from reference TRBV5-1 and TRBJ1-2, is KAGVTQTPRYLIKTRGQQVTLSCSPISGHRSVSWYQQTPGQGLQFLFEYFSETQRNKGNFPGRFSGRQFSNSRSEMNVSTLELGDSALYLCASSLGGSNYGYTFGSGTRLTVV.

This clonotype was detected ten times or more. The rearrangement uses TRBV19 and TRBJ1-5; D remains unclear. In germline, CDR1 is LNHDA, CDR2 SQIVND (reference sequence). This CDR3 has 15 amino acids. The ends were cut back, 9 bases at V and 4 bases at J, with 19 bases in the middle. This CDR3 is CASTLWMTGNQPQHF. In DNA form, the CDR3 reads TGTGCCAGCACTCTGTGGATGACCGGGAATCAGCCCCAGCATTTT.

This clonotype appeared many times. The chain employs TRBV10-2 and TRBJ2-1; 11 bases fit TRBD2. The CDR3 has 14 amino acids. The V and J ends lost 9 bases and 7 bases, in that order; junction bases with no gene match: 8. The germline CDR1 and CDR2 sequences are WSHSY and SAAADI. CDR3: CASSIAGGLNEQFF. The CDR3 nucleotides read TGCGCCAGTTCTATAGCGGGAGGGTTAAATGAGCAGTTCTTC.

This clonotype was detected many times. The chain joins TRBV5-1 to TRBJ2-2; a weak D match, TRBD2 (5 bases). Germline V gene data show CDR1 as SGHRS and CDR2 as YFSETQ. The CDR3 loop spans 12 amino acids. The V end was cut by 3 bases, the J end by 7 bases, with 7 bases between. Here the CDR3 DNA reads TGCGCCAGCAGCTCCAGCGGCGGGGAGCTGTTTTTT. Protein sequence: CASSSSGGELFF.

This clonotype has just a few counts. This may be a read error: a much more frequent sequence differs by one nucleotide. It is unclear where the CDR3 begins or ends on the DNA, so no DNA is shown, and the CDR3 is as TCRdb lists it. J is TRBJ2-5 and V is TRBV5-8. The CDR3 is made up of 12 amino acids, end residues included. Germline V gene sequence: CDR1 SGHTS, CDR2 YDEGEE. The CDR3 loop reads CASSVAWGTQCF.

A word on this clonotype: Possible read error: a much larger clone is one base away. The J gene is TRBJ1-4, the V gene TRBV12-3 or TRBV12-4, with D possibly matching TRBD1 (5 bases). The CDR3 runs to 14 residues. For the CDR3, the DNA is TGTGTCAGCAGGCGGGTGGGGGTTAATGAAAAACTGTTTTTT. It codes for CVSRRVGVNEKLFF.

This clonotype appeared many times. The chain combines TRBV12-3 or TRBV12-4 with TRBJ2-2; the D gene could be TRBD1 or TRBD2 (5 bases each). The germline V and J ends were trimmed by 3 bases and 5 bases, with 13 bases remaining between them. CDR3 length equals 15 residues. The CDR3 nucleotides are TGTGCCAGCAGTTTTACGGGGACGGGGACCGGGGAGCTGTTTTTT. It yields the protein CASSFTGTGTGELFF.

Concerning this clonotype itself: One end of the junction is discordant with germline, which a read error may explain. The V gene is TRBV9, the J gene TRBJ2-1, with 8 bases matching TRBD2. Looked up from germline, CDR1 is SGDLS and CDR2 is YYNGEE. The CDR3 consists of 14 residues. This CDR3 reads CASSPRGLASEQSF. The CDR3 DNA sequence: TGTGCCAGCAGCCCTAGAGGACTAGCTAGTGAGCAGTCCTTC.

Ten or more counts support this clonotype. The chain joins TRBV6-2 or TRBV6-3 to TRBJ2-1; D is perhaps TRBD1 (6 bases). Trimming took off 7 bases at V and 8 bases at J, with 15 bases between the two ends. The CDR3 is 13 residues long. CDR1 is MNHEY, CDR2 SVGEGT, per germline. CDR3 sequence: CASTLSPGDEQFF. The CDR3 DNA is TGTGCCAGCACCCTCTCCCCAGGGGATGAGCAGTTCTTC.

The sample holds many counts of this clonotype. In DNA form, the CDR3 reads TGTGCCAGCAGCCCCAGGGTTCTCCAGCCCCAGCATTTT. This encodes CASSPRVLQPQHF. V and J are TRBV7-2 and TRBJ1-5, with D possibly matching TRBD1 (5 bases). Germline V gene data show CDR1 as SGHTA and CDR2 as FQGNSA. Trimming left V 5 bases short and J 7 bases short, with 12 bases between. This CDR3 is built from 13 residues.